The clone carrying this T cell receptor beta chain has only a few counts. Antigen: not known. A single record per CDR3 protein comes from TCRdb applying MiXCR to the RT-PCR reads. The data hold 860,000 or so distinct CDR3 sequences, with 21% observed a single time. These data originate in a study of response to subunit inactivated influenza vaccine. General study results and limits: Authors suggested seasonal influenza vaccinations each recruit few new T cells.

Germline CDR1 is SGHKS and CDR2 is YYEKEE (reference sequence). The ends lost 5 bases at V and 0 bases at J; junction bases unmatched: 7. CDR3 size: 16 residues. This TCR derives from a man over 45 who received an inactivated influenza vaccine. The V and J genes are TRBV5-5 and TRBJ2-4, with 8 bases aligning to TRBD1. The sample consisted of PBMCs from blood, taken 5 days after vaccination. In nucleotides, the CDR3 is TGTGCCAGCAGTGGACAGGGACTGATAGCCAAAAACATTCAGTACTTC. This encodes CASSGQGLIAKNIQYF.